These 7 T cell receptor beta chains originate from one sample sequenced in a study of response to subunit inactivated influenza vaccine. TCRdb reanalysed the RT-PCR reads using MiXCR and keeps one entry per CDR3 protein. The data contain about 480,000 distinct CDR3 sequences, under 15% of them singletons. This specimen was PBMCs from blood, taken about 40 days after vaccination. The receptors come from a man aged 50-60 years who received an inactivated influenza vaccine.

This clonotype occurred a few times. The chain carries TRBV27 and TRBJ1-4; 7 bases are a match to TRBD1. The germline V gene encodes CDR1 MNHEY and CDR2 SMNVEV (reference sequence). There are 16 residues in the CDR3. The trim removed 6 bases at V and 2 bases at J, leaving 9 bases unmatched. The chain's CDR3 is CASSHRPGQTNEKLFF. CDR3 nucleotide sequence: TGTGCCAGCAGCCATCGTCCGGGACAGACTAATGAAAAACTGTTTTTT.

V is TRBV29-1 and J is TRBJ1-1; D unclear. From germline, CDR1 is SQVTM and CDR2 ANQGSEA. The CDR3 covers 16 residues. V lost 5 bases and J lost 0, with 19 bases in between. The CDR3 sequence: CSVLGGLLSMNTEAFF. CDR3 nucleotide sequence: TGCAGCGTTTTAGGAGGGCTTTTATCCATGAACACTGAAGCTTTCTTT.

The sample holds many counts of this clonotype. The genes are TRBV28 and TRBJ2-7; 9 nucleotides match TRBD1. The CDR3 is made up of 15 amino acids. Germline CDR1 and CDR2: MDHEN and SYDVKM. The V gene end was trimmed by 4 bases and the J gene end by 3 bases; junction bases not matched to a gene: 7. The CDR3, as DNA: TGTGCCAGCAGTTCCCGGGGGACAGGGAACTACGAGCAGTACTTC. Amino acid sequence: CASSSRGTGNYEQYF.

In regard to this clonotype: With a much larger clone just one base away, this may be a read error. This chain joins TRBV12-3 or TRBV12-4 and TRBJ1-1, with D maybe TRBD1 (6 bases). CDR3 length: 14 residues. V was trimmed by 5 bases and J by 3 bases, leaving 13 bases between them. The CDR3 protein is CASSKGGRYTEAFF. The CDR3, as DNA: TGTGCCAGCAGTAAAGGGGGGCGGTACACTGAAGCTTTCTTT.

The chain links TRBV9 to TRBJ2-3; 9 bases agree with TRBD2. This CDR3 has 17 amino acids. The trim removed 2 bases at V and 3 bases at J, leaving 10 bases unmatched. Germline assignment: CDR1 SGDLS and CDR2 YYNGEE. The CDR3 DNA reads as TGTGCCAGCAGCGTCCTGGGCGGGGGGGTGGTTACAGATACGCAGTATTTT. This translates into CASSVLGGGVVTDTQYF.

This clonotype appeared a few times. J is TRBJ2-7 and V is TRBV20-1; D perhaps matches TRBD1 (6 bases). The V gene's germline CDR1 is DFQATT and CDR2 SNEGSKA (reference sequence). The CDR3 consists of 15 residues. The V and J ends lost 0 bases and 2 bases respectively, with 14 bases between them. The CDR3 protein is CSARDYTGRPYEQYF. The CDR3 DNA reads TGCAGTGCTAGAGATTATACAGGGCGCCCCTACGAGCAGTACTTC.

This clonotype has only a few counts. The rearrangement uses TRBV12-3 or TRBV12-4 and TRBJ1-1; the D gene is possibly TRBD1 (5 bases). The CDR3 contains 15 residues. V was shortened by 7 bases and J by 2 bases, with 17 bases between the two germline ends. The DNA for the CDR3 is TGTGCCAGCACCCAAACCTCGAGGGGAAACACTGAAGCTTTCTTT. It specifies CASTQTSRGNTEAFF.